The T cell receptor (beta chain) described here comes from a study of breast tumors, draining lymph nodes, adjacent tissues. Study findings and constraints: Tumor TCR diversity was below lymph nodes but above nontumor tissue. Compared with basal-like, luminal-like tumors shared significantly more repertoire with nontumor tissue. Tumor T cell lymph node origin was a supported hypothesis, not proven. Findings are consistent with lymph node origin and intratumoral expansion of most tumor T cells.

CDR3 length: 14 amino acids. CDR1 is SGHAT and CDR2 is FQNNGV in the germline V gene. V shed 6 bases, J shed 4 bases, and the junction held 7 bases outside the gene matches. MiXCR, applied by TCRdb to the multiplex PCR reads, yields one record per CDR3 protein. The repertoire includes approximately 130,000 distinct CDR3 sequences, 21% of them detected once, and roughly 2% sits in the top ten. This clonotype was recorded at least ten times. The antigen remains undetermined. The lymph nodes were axillary draining lymph nodes from breast cancer patients. The V and J genes are TRBV11-2 and TRBJ2-7; 9 nucleotides line up with TRBD1. Material for sequencing was axillary lymph node tissue. The origin of this receptor is a female donor with breast cancer. Some clones in this sample may be carry-over from other donors' samples. CDR3 nucleotides: TGTGCCAGCAGGTCGACAGGGGGTTCATACGAGCAGTACTTC. It translates to CASRSTGGSYEQYF.